This passage covers 5 T cell receptor beta chains from one sample sequenced in a study of blood T cell repertoires in COVID-19. Data came from immunoSEQ multiplex PCR; TCRdb stores just in-frame clones and leaves some out. The sample carries under 200,000 clones, approximately 86% recorded once. The sequenced sample was peripheral blood. These receptors came from a man aged 70 or older with acute or convalescent COVID-19.

The CDR3 DNA follows: TGTGCCAGCAGCGTCCAGCATTCGTCGGGTGAAAAACTGTTTTTT. Protein: CASSVQHSSGEKLFF. V gene TRBV9 combines with J gene TRBJ1-4; D remains ambiguous. The CDR3 has 15 amino acids. Trimming pared 2 bases from V and 7 bases from J, leaving 15 bases between. Germline CDR1 is SGDLS and CDR2 is YYNGEE. The variable domain in full, with the rest retrieved from reference TRBV9 and TRBJ1-4, is DSGVTQTPKHLITATGQRVTLRCSPRSGDLSVYWYQQSLDQGLQFLIQYYNGEERAKGNILERFSAQQFPDLHSELNLSSLELGDSALYFCASSVQHSSGEKLFFGSGTQLSVL.

This clone occurred once. The chain links TRBV7-6 to TRBJ2-5, with D perhaps TRBD2 (5 bases). The CDR3 length is 14 residues. V was cut by 4 bases and J by 5 bases, with 14 bases left in between. From germline, CDR1 is SGHVS and CDR2 FNYEAQ. This chain's CDR3 is CASSSSRGGETQYF. The CDR3 DNA is TGTGCCAGCAGCTCGTCACGGGGTGGCGAGACCCAGTACTTC. Drawing the rest from reference TRBV7-6 and TRBJ2-5, the complete variable domain is GAGVSQSPRYKVTKRGQDVALRCDPISGHVSLYWYRQALGQGPEFLTYFNYEAQQDKSGLPNDRFSAERPEGSISTLTIQRTEQRDSAMYRCASSSSRGGETQYFGPGTRLLVL.

This chain uses TRBV7-2 with TRBJ2-4, with D possibly matching TRBD1 (6 bases). Deletions cut 3 bases from V and 0 bases from J, with 12 bases between. This CDR3 is built from 16 residues. Germline lookup yields CDR1 SGHTA and CDR2 FQGNSA. In nucleotides, the CDR3 is TGTGCCAGCAGCTTGGGGCAGGGGTTAGCCAAAAACATTCAGTACTTC. Amino acids: CASSLGQGLAKNIQYF.

The chain couples TRBV30 to TRBJ2-7; 11 bases agree with TRBD1. V trimming: 0 bases; J trimming: 5 bases; junction bases outside the gene matches: 3. CDR3 length: 14 residues. The germline V gene has CDR1 GTSNPN and CDR2 SVGIG (reference sequence). CDR3 nucleotide sequence: TGTGCCTGGAGTGTGGGACAGGGGGAGAACGAGCAGTACTTC. Translation gives CAWSVGQGENEQYF.

The chain uses TRBV5-1 and TRBJ2-1, with a weak D call TRBD1 (7 bases). Trimming stripped 6 bases from V and 2 bases from J, with 12 bases between. The CDR3 runs to 14 residues. The germline V gene has CDR1 SGHRS and CDR2 YFSETQ. The CDR3 here is CASTQGGAYNEQFF. CDR3 in DNA: TGCGCCAGCACCCAGGGGGGTGCCTACAATGAGCAGTTCTTC. Together with reference TRBV5-1 and TRBJ2-1, the CDR3 gives the full variable domain: KAGVTQTPRYLIKTRGQQVTLSCSPISGHRSVSWYQQTPGQGLQFLFEYFSETQRNKGNFPGRFSGRQFSNSRSEMNVSTLELGDSALYLCASTQGGAYNEQFFGPGTRLTVL.